One sample yielded the 5 T cell receptor beta chains listed below, sequenced in a study of identical twins. TCRdb fed the 5' RACE reads into MiXCR, producing one record per CDR3 protein. The sample has a few hundred thousand distinct CDR3 sequences; 9.6% are singletons. These same records also appear under a second study, on yellow fever vaccine responses in identical twins.

The source material was PBMCs. Receptors were obtained from a young woman in good health.

This clonotype was detected many times. The gene calls are TRBV10-3 and TRBJ2-6; a possible D gene is TRBD2 (5 bases). Germline-derived CDR1 and CDR2 are ENHRY and SYGVKD. Deletions cut 0 bases from V and 1 base from J, with 13 bases between. The length of the CDR3 is 18 residues. The CDR3 loop is CAISESWERKSGANVLTF. DNA of the CDR3: TGTGCCATCAGTGAGTCATGGGAGCGAAAATCTGGGGCCAACGTCCTGACTTTC.

This clonotype was picked up many times. V usage is TRBV10-3 and J usage is TRBJ2-3, with 7 bases matching TRBD1. CDR3 length: 14 amino acids. The germline CDR1 and CDR2 sequences are ENHRY and SYGVKD. After removal of 3 bases from V and 2 bases from J, the junction contained 2 bases not matched to a gene. CDR3 bases: TGTGCCATCAGTGACAGGGGGTCCACAGATACGCAGTATTTT. It specifies CAISDRGSTDTQYF.

This clonotype has only a few counts. This sequence joins TRBV5-1 and TRBJ2-7; 14 bases are shared with TRBD2. This CDR3 is 15 amino acids long. Germline CDR1 reads SGHRS; CDR2 reads YFSETQ. Germline trimming cut 3 bases from V and 5 bases from J; bases unmatched to any gene: 4. For the CDR3, the DNA is TGCGCCAGCAGCTCGGGACTAGCGGGAGCCCACGAGCAGTACTTC. Translated: CASSSGLAGAHEQYF.

This clonotype was recorded a few times. This chain joins TRBV5-1 and TRBJ2-5; the D gene could be TRBD1 or TRBD2 (5 bases each). The CDR3 sequence is 15 residues long. Germline lookup yields CDR1 SGHRS and CDR2 YFSETQ. V was trimmed by 0 bases and J by 4 bases, leaving 13 bases between them. The CDR3 spells CASSLEGPVGETQYF. CDR3 in DNA: TGCGCCAGCAGCTTGGAGGGACCCGTTGGAGAGACCCAGTACTTC.

This clonotype was observed many times. V usage is TRBV12-3 or TRBV12-4 and J usage is TRBJ2-2; D gene uncertain. Trimming took 0 bases from V and 0 from J, leaving 2 bases between them. The CDR3 has 14 residues. CDR3 protein: CASSLATNTGELFF. CDR3 nucleotides: TGTGCCAGCAGTTTAGCCACGAACACCGGGGAGCTGTTTTTT.